This TCR beta chain was observed in a study of blood T cell repertoires in COVID-19. At the level of the study: The United States, Italy and Spain supplied acute and convalescent COVID-19 samples. PBMCs, B-cell-depleted T cells, or T cells were the source of the cDNA or gDNA that made up the material.

In the original processing: Nucleated cell counts were estimated from reference gene primer amplification. TCRdb keeps only in-frame clones here, not all; method: immunoSEQ multiplex PCR. Clone size and the V and J calls come from that table; the DNA yielded D and trimming. The sample contains 72,000 or so clones, about 85% of which appear only once. This CDR3 region has 14 residues. Per the germline V gene, CDR1 is SGHTA and CDR2 is FQGNSA. V gave up 0 bases and J gave up 4 bases; unmatched junction bases: 1. This TCR was sampled from a woman older than 75 with active or convalescent COVID-19. V usage is TRBV7-2 and J usage is TRBJ2-7, with 9 bases matching TRBD2. The sample consisted of peripheral blood. The CDR3 is CASSLASGGYEQYF. As DNA, the CDR3 is TGTGCCAGCAGCTTAGCTAGCGGGGGTTACGAGCAGTACTTC.